This T cell receptor beta chain was recorded in a study of control samples from healthy donors and cancer patients. As concerns this clone: One end of the junction does not line up with germline, which may come from a read error.

The CDR3 length is 14 residues. Germline V CDR1 and CDR2: MNHNS, SASEGT. The repertoire was sequenced with immunoSEQ multiplex PCR; TCRdb's copy has only in-frame clones and lacks some. The sample carries about 98,000 clones, 92% recorded once. The chain has TRBV6-1 and TRBJ2-3; 8 positions agree with TRBD1. The sequencing input was blood. The sequence was obtained from a woman aged 18-29 years in good health. The CDR3 region is CASTEQGDTDTQYF. The CDR3 DNA sequence: TGTGCCAGCACTGAACAGGGGGACACAGATACGCAGTATTTT.